The 27 T cell receptor beta chains below all came from one sample that was sequenced in a study of T cell responses to AZD1222 COVID-19 vaccine. The repertoire was sequenced with immunoSEQ multiplex PCR; TCRdb's copy has only in-frame clones and lacks some. The table lists 90,000 to 120,000 clones, under 95% of them singletons. The starting material was peripheral blood, obtained 28 days after the second AZD1222 dose. These receptors were obtained from an adult who received the AZD1222 COVID-19 vaccine.

The J gene is TRBJ2-1, the V gene TRBV4-2, with a weak D call TRBD2 (6 bases). Germline lookup yields CDR1 LGHNA and CDR2 YNFKEQ. This CDR3 spans 12 amino acids. V gave up 2 bases and J gave up 11 bases, with 10 bases separating them. CDR3 coding DNA: TGTGCCAGCAGCCAATCCAGCGGGCAGCAGTTCTTC. It encodes CASSQSSGQQFF.

The chain is built from TRBV6-1 and TRBJ2-7, with 9 bases that match TRBD1. J lost 4 bases, V lost 4 bases, and 11 bases had no gene match. Germline-derived CDR1 and CDR2 are MNHNS and SASEGT. The CDR3 spans 16 residues. The CDR3 DNA follows: TGTGCCAGCAGTGTTCTGACAGGGGGACTTTTATACGAGCAGTACTTC. Its translation: CASSVLTGGLLYEQYF.

The CDR3 nucleotides read TGTGCCAGCAGCTCCGCAGGGCTAGCGGGGGGAAGCACAGATACGCAGTATTTT. It encodes CASSSAGLAGGSTDTQYF. The chain couples TRBV7-6 to TRBJ2-3, with TRBD2 identical over 11 bases. J was trimmed by 0 bases and V by 4 bases; bases with no gene match: 9. Germline loops: CDR1 SGHVS, CDR2 FNYEAQ. The CDR3 has 18 residues.

This sequence joins TRBV20-1 and TRBJ2-7; D gene unclear. This CDR3 comprises 11 residues. V was trimmed by 6 bases and J by 3 bases, leaving 9 bases between them. In germline, CDR1 is DFQATT, CDR2 SNEGSKA (reference sequence). The CDR3 nucleotides read TGCAGTGCCCGGCCTCTCTACGAGCAGTACTTC. The encoded protein is CSARPLYEQYF.

CDR3 bases: TGTGCCAGCAGCTTGGCCAAGGCATCGGAGTTGGGGAATCAGCCCCAGCATTTT. Residues: CASSLAKASELGNQPQHF. The V gene is TRBV5-4, the J gene TRBJ1-5; D gene unclear. The V and J ends lost 0 bases and 4 bases respectively, with 20 bases between them. Germline V gene data show CDR1 as SGHNT and CDR2 as YYREEE (reference sequence). The CDR3 is 18 amino acids.

The rearrangement links TRBV28 to TRBJ1-5; D unclear. V was pared by 6 bases and J by 6 bases, with 6 bases between. CDR1 MDHEN and CDR2 SYDVKM come from the germline V gene. The CDR3 loop spans 11 amino acids. CDR3 sequence: CASRKGQPQHF. In DNA form, the CDR3 reads TGTGCCAGCAGAAAGGGTCAGCCCCAGCATTTT.

The CDR3 sequence: CASSEHEQFF. The CDR3 region has the DNA TGTGCCAGCAGTGAACATGAGCAGTTCTTC. The chain carries TRBV11-2 and TRBJ2-1; D remains ambiguous. Trimming shortened V by 6 bases and J by 8 bases, and 5 bases separated the two germline ends. The CDR3 covers 10 residues. Germline lookup yields CDR1 SGHAT and CDR2 FQNNGV. Full variable domain (remainder filled in from reference TRBV11-2 and TRBJ2-1): EAGVAQSPRYKIIEKRQSVAFWCNPISGHATLYWYQQILGQGPKLLIQFQNNGVVDDSQLPKDRFSAERLKGVDSTLKIQPAKLEDSAVYLCASSEHEQFFGPGTRLTVL.

J is TRBJ2-3 and V is TRBV5-5; 7 bases match TRBD1. This CDR3 region has 15 residues. V lost 4 bases to trimming and J lost 0 bases; unmatched junction nucleotides: 5. Germline V gene sequence: CDR1 SGHKS, CDR2 YYEKEE (reference sequence). CDR3 sequence: CASSVGTASTDTQYF. The CDR3 nucleotides read TGTGCCAGCAGCGTCGGGACAGCTAGCACAGATACGCAGTATTTT. The variable domain in full, completed from reference TRBV5-5 and TRBJ2-3, reads DAGVTQSPTHLIKTRGQQVTLRCSPISGHKSVSWYQQVLGQGPQFIFQYYEKEERGRGNFPDRFSARQFPNYSSELNVNALLLGDSALYLCASSVGTASTDTQYFGPGTRLTVL.

The chain recombines TRBV28 with TRBJ2-7; the match to TRBD2 covers 10 bases. This CDR3 has 15 residues. Germline V gene lookup returns CDR1 MDHEN and CDR2 SYDVKM. The V and J ends lost 6 bases and 7 bases, in that order; junction bases with no gene match: 12. CDR3 sequence: CASSSLGTSEREQYF. DNA of the CDR3: TGTGCCAGCAGCTCATTAGGGACTAGCGAACGGGAGCAGTACTTC.

The rearrangement joins TRBV19 to TRBJ1-1; D gene unclear. V lost 8 bases, J lost 0 bases, and 16 bases lay in between. Per the germline V gene, CDR1 is LNHDA and CDR2 is SQIVND (reference sequence). The CDR3 is 15 amino acids. CDR3 amino acids: CASLAADRLNTEAFF. CDR3 nucleotide sequence: TGTGCCAGTCTGGCTGCGGACCGATTGAACACTGAAGCTTTCTTT.

The chain is built from TRBV28 and TRBJ2-6; D perhaps matches TRBD1 (5 bases). With 2 bases removed from V and 0 bases from J, the gap between germline ends came to 11 bases. Germline CDR1 reads MDHEN; CDR2 reads SYDVKM. This CDR3 region has 17 residues. The CDR3 sequence is CASSLTGPTSGANVLTF. The CDR3 nucleotides are TGTGCCAGCAGTTTAACAGGACCCACCTCTGGGGCCAACGTCCTGACTTTC.

The chain uses TRBV9 and TRBJ1-1, with 7 bases fitting TRBD1. This CDR3 comprises 14 residues. J lost 3 bases, V lost 0 bases, and 2 bases had no gene match. The germline V gene has CDR1 SGDLS and CDR2 YYNGEE. The CDR3: CASSVGQGDTEAFF. CDR3 nucleotide sequence: TGTGCCAGCAGCGTAGGGCAGGGGGACACTGAAGCTTTCTTT.

CDR3 coding DNA: TGTGCTAGTTATGGTAGCTCCTACAATGAGCAGTTCTTC. Translating gives CASYGSSYNEQFF. This chain joins TRBV12-5 and TRBJ2-1; D is uncertain. The CDR3 covers 13 residues. Germline V CDR1 and CDR2: LGHNT, FRNRAP. V dropped 8 bases and J dropped 0 bases, with 8 bases sitting between them.

This chain joins TRBV3-1 (or the pseudogene TRBV3-2) and TRBJ1-2; no definite D call. Germline CDR1 and CDR2: LGHDT and YNNKEL (reference sequence). The CDR3 runs to 14 residues. V gave up 1 base and J gave up 6 bases, with 12 bases separating them. CDR3 amino acids: CASSQAAAGNGYTF. In nucleotides, the CDR3 is TGTGCCAGCAGCCAAGCCGCGGCGGGGAATGGCTACACCTTC.

The genes are TRBV5-6 and TRBJ2-5, with 7 bases lining up with TRBD1. This CDR3 is 16 amino acids long. V dropped 0 bases and J dropped 5; count of bases not matched to a gene: 10. In germline, CDR1 is SGHDT, CDR2 YYEEEE. DNA of the CDR3: TGTGCCAGCAGCTTGGCTCTCCGGGGACAGAGGGAGACCCAGTACTTC. Its protein product is CASSLALRGQRETQYF.

This chain uses TRBV3-1 (or the pseudogene TRBV3-2) with TRBJ1-1, with TRBD1 matching 7 bases. The CDR3 contains 16 residues. The V gene end was trimmed by 4 bases and the J gene end by 1 base; junction bases not matched to a gene: 9. In germline, CDR1 is LGHDT, CDR2 YNNKEL (reference sequence). DNA for the CDR3: TGTGCCAGCAGCCGAAGGGTGACAGGGAAGAACACTGAAGCTTTCTTT. It codes for CASSRRVTGKNTEAFF.

The chain links TRBV4-3 to TRBJ1-2, with 8 bases lining up with TRBD1. V gave up 0 bases and J gave up 8 bases; unmatched junction bases: 11. The CDR3 extends over 16 amino acids. Per the germline V gene, CDR1 is LGHNA and CDR2 is YSLEER. The CDR3 sequence: CASSQDYLQGAWGYTF. As DNA, the CDR3 is TGCGCCAGCAGCCAAGATTACCTCCAGGGGGCATGGGGCTACACCTTC.

A single count supports this clone. The CDR3 nucleotides are TGTGCCAGCAGCTTAGCGGAGCTAGGGCAGTTCTTC. Its translation is CASSLAELGQFF. V gene TRBV7-9 combines with J gene TRBJ2-1; D is ambiguous. Germline V gene sequence: CDR1 SEHNR, CDR2 FQNEAQ (reference sequence). CDR3 length: 12 amino acids. V was clipped by 0 bases and J by 12 bases, with 9 bases between them.

The chain carries TRBV7-2 and TRBJ2-7; D may be TRBD1 or TRBD2 (6 bases each). The CDR3 runs 15 residues. With 1 base removed from V and 6 bases from J, the gap between germline ends came to 16 bases. Germline loops: CDR1 SGHTA, CDR2 FQGNSA. This CDR3 is CASSLVGGTGVEQYF. CDR3 nucleotides: TGTGCCAGCAGCTTAGTAGGGGGGACCGGGGTCGAGCAGTACTTC.

CDR3 region: CASSKTNYGYTF. CDR3 bases: TGTGCCAGCAGCAAGACAAACTATGGCTACACCTTC. The rearrangement joins TRBV28 to TRBJ1-2; D is unclear. Germline CDR1 MDHEN, CDR2 SYDVKM. The CDR3 totals 12 residues. The ends were cut back, 6 bases at V and 2 bases at J, with 7 bases in the middle.

The chain joins TRBV12-3 or TRBV12-4 to TRBJ1-2; no clear D gene. The V and J ends lost 3 bases and 5 bases respectively, with 7 bases between them. CDR3 length equals 12 residues. The CDR3 loop is CASSLYPYGYTF. CDR3 DNA: TGTGCCAGCAGTTTGTATCCTTATGGCTACACCTTC.

V is TRBV5-4 and J is TRBJ1-2; 9 nucleotides align to TRBD1. The V gene's germline CDR1 is SGHNT and CDR2 YYREEE (reference sequence). This CDR3 has 17 residues. The V and J ends lost 0 bases and 2 bases, in that order; junction bases with no gene match: 8. CDR3 DNA: TGTGCCAGCAGCTTGGCCGTGGGGACAGGGCTAAACTATGGCTACACCTTC. Translating it yields CASSLAVGTGLNYGYTF.

The chain is built from TRBV27 and TRBJ1-2; 7 bases are shared with TRBD1. J was trimmed by 9 bases and V by 3 bases; bases with no gene match: 7. CDR1 and CDR2 (germline): MNHEY, SMNVEV (reference sequence). The CDR3 has 13 amino acids. The CDR3 loop is CASSFRDSRSYTF. The DNA for the CDR3 is TGTGCCAGCAGTTTTCGGGACAGCAGGAGCTACACCTTC.

This chain uses TRBV5-5 with TRBJ2-6, with TRBD1 matching over 8 bases. The CDR3 totals 17 residues. J lost 4 bases, V lost 5 bases, and 11 bases had no gene match. CDR1 SGHKS and CDR2 YYEKEE come from the germline V gene (reference sequence). CDR3: CASRTHDRGAGANVLTF. The CDR3 bases are TGTGCCAGCAGGACACACGACAGGGGAGCCGGGGCCAACGTCCTGACTTTC.

The rearrangement links TRBV6-5 to TRBJ1-2; TRBD1 agrees at 8 bases. The trim removed 0 bases at V and 8 bases at J, leaving 8 bases unmatched. This CDR3 region has 15 residues. The germline CDR1 and CDR2 sequences are MNHEY and SVGAGI. The CDR3 DNA reads as TGTGCCAGCAGTTACTCCGGACAGGGAAGATTGGGCTACACCTTC. Encoded protein: CASSYSGQGRLGYTF.

V usage is TRBV11-2 and J usage is TRBJ2-7; 7 nucleotides line up with TRBD1. The CDR3 is 16 amino acids. After removal of 1 base from V and 2 bases from J, the junction contained 8 bases not matched to a gene. Germline CDR1 SGHAT, CDR2 FQNNGV. This CDR3 reads CASSLGGTAYTYEQYF. In nucleotides, the CDR3 is TGTGCCAGCAGCTTAGGTGGGACAGCTTACACCTACGAGCAGTACTTC. The full variable domain, rest sourced from reference TRBV11-2 and TRBJ2-7, is EAGVAQSPRYKIIEKRQSVAFWCNPISGHATLYWYQQILGQGPKLLIQFQNNGVVDDSQLPKDRFSAERLKGVDSTLKIQPAKLEDSAVYLCASSLGGTAYTYEQYFGPGTRLTVT.

The chain couples TRBV19 to TRBJ1-2; TRBD1 matches at 10 bases. From germline, CDR1 is LNHDA and CDR2 SQIVND (reference sequence). The CDR3 is 14 residues long. Trimming cost V 7 bases and J 4 bases; bases outside gene matches: 6. CDR3 sequence (DNA): TGTGCCAGTATGGAGACAGGGGGCGGCTATGGCTACACCTTC. Protein: CASMETGGGYGYTF.